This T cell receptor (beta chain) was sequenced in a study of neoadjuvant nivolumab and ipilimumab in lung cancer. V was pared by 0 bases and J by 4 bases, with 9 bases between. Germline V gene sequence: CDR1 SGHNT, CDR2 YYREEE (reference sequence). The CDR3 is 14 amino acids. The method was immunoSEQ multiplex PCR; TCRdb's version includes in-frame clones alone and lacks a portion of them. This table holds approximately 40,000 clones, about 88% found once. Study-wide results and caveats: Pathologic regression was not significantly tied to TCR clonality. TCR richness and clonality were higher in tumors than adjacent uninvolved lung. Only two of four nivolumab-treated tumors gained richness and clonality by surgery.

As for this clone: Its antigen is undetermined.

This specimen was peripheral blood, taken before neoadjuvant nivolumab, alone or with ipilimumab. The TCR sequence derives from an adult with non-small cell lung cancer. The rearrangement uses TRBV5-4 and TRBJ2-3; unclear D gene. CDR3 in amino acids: CASSLASKPDTQYF. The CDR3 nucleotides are TGTGCCAGCAGCTTGGCCTCGAAACCAGATACGCAGTATTTT. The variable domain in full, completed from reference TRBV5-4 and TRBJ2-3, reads ETGVTQSPTHLIKTRGQQVTLRCSSQSGHNTVSWYQQALGQGPQFIFQYYREEENGRGNFPPRFSGLQFPNYSSELNVNALELDDSALYLCASSLASKPDTQYFGPGTRLTVL.